Listed here are 25 T cell receptor beta chains from one sample, sequenced in a study of PD-L1 blockade in urothelial cancer. Generated by immunoSEQ multiplex PCR, the TCRdb table keeps only in-frame clones and is missing some. The sample has 70,000 to 90,000 clones; about 81% are singletons. Sequencing was performed on PBMCs, taken around atezolizumab (anti-PD-L1) treatment. These receptors came from a man in his 70s with urothelial cancer.

The V gene is TRBV5-6, the J gene TRBJ1-2; D perhaps matches TRBD1 (5 bases). V was cut by 2 bases and J by 4 bases, with 6 bases left in between. There are 12 residues in the CDR3. Germline V gene lookup returns CDR1 SGHDT and CDR2 YYEEEE. The CDR3, as DNA: TGTGCCAGCAGCTTAAGGGGCTATGGCTACACCTTC. Its translation: CASSLRGYGYTF.

This clone was seen only a few times. The chain couples TRBV5-4 to TRBJ1-2, with TRBD1 identical over 8 bases. Germline CDR1 SGHNT, CDR2 YYREEE (reference sequence). V was pared by 0 bases and J by 6 bases, with 1 base of the junction left unmatched. This CDR3 comprises 13 residues. CDR3: CASSLVGQDGYTF. The DNA for the CDR3 is TGTGCCAGCAGCTTGGTGGGACAGGATGGCTACACCTTC.

The V call is TRBV10-3, the J call TRBJ1-2; D unresolved. V was clipped by 3 bases and J by 7 bases, with 18 bases between them. This CDR3 has 15 residues. The V gene's germline CDR1 is ENHRY and CDR2 SYGVKD. In DNA, the CDR3 is TGTGCCATCAGTGACTCGGGATCAGGAGTTGGTGGCTACACCTTC. This sequence encodes CAISDSGSGVGGYTF.

For this clone: A much larger clone lies one base from this, so it may be a read error. The same CDR3 also results from other DNA sequences found in this sample. J is TRBJ1-2 and V is TRBV6-5; TRBD1 agrees at 8 bases. Germline V CDR1 and CDR2: MNHEY, SVGAGI. There are 14 residues in the CDR3. CDR3 bases: TGTGCTAGCAGCCTCGGCGCAGGGGGCAATGGCTACACCTTC. Its protein is CASSLGAGGNGYTF.

The rearrangement links TRBV27 to TRBJ2-7; D is unresolved. Trimming cost V 7 bases and J 7 bases, with 14 bases left between them. The CDR3 has 12 amino acids. Germline CDR1 is MNHEY and CDR2 is SMNVEV (reference sequence). The CDR3 reads CASNLRAIEQYF. CDR3 coding DNA: TGTGCCAGCAACTTAAGAGCCATTGAGCAGTACTTC.

This chain joins TRBV30 and TRBJ1-4; D might be TRBD1 (6 bases). V lost 3 bases and J 1 base, leaving 15 bases between the germline ends. There are 16 residues in the CDR3. Germline V gene lookup returns CDR1 GTSNPN and CDR2 SVGIG (reference sequence). The CDR3 protein is CAWRTGLEGTNEKLFF. CDR3 in DNA: TGTGCCTGGAGGACAGGCCTAGAGGGAACTAATGAAAAACTGTTTTTT.

CDR3 sequence reads: CASSHIFHEQDYTF. CDR3 DNA: TGCGCCAGCAGCCATATTTTCCACGAGCAAGACTACACCTTC. V usage is TRBV4-1 and J usage is TRBJ1-2; D not certain. This CDR3 has 14 residues. Germline CDR1 and CDR2: MGHRA and YSYEKL. V gave up 3 bases and J gave up 10 bases, with 18 bases separating them.

V is TRBV7-8 and J is TRBJ1-2; D gene uncertain. The CDR3 runs to 13 residues. The germline V and J ends were trimmed by 5 bases and 4 bases, with 11 bases remaining between them. From germline, CDR1 is SGHVS and CDR2 FQNEAQ. CDR3 nucleotide sequence: TGTGCCAGCAGCCTTTCTTCTACCTATGGCTACACCTTC. This gives the protein CASSLSSTYGYTF.

The DNA for the CDR3 is TGTGCCAGCAGTTTAAGGGGCTACTACGAGCAGTACTTC. Translating gives CASSLRGYYEQYF. The chain combines TRBV27 with TRBJ2-7, with D possibly TRBD1 on 5 matching bases. Per the germline V gene, CDR1 is MNHEY and CDR2 is SMNVEV (reference sequence). CDR3 size: 13 residues. Trimming removed 2 bases from V and 3 bases from J, with 8 bases in between.

The chain is built from TRBV11-3 and TRBJ2-3; weak D call: TRBD2 (5 bases). The CDR3 runs to 13 residues. CDR1 and CDR2 (germline): SGHNT, YENEEA. V shed 5 bases and J shed 3 bases, with 9 bases lying between them. CDR3 in DNA: TGTGCCAGCAGCATCGGGGTGACAGATACGCAGTATTTT. Its translation: CASSIGVTDTQYF.

This clone was counted between two and nine times. J is TRBJ2-7 and V is TRBV2, with D uncertain. Trimming took off 8 bases at V and 0 bases at J, with 11 bases between the two ends. Germline V gene data show CDR1 as SNHLY and CDR2 as FYNNEI. This CDR3 has 13 residues. The CDR3 coding sequence is TGTGCCAGCCTTTCACCAGGCTCCTACGAGCAGTACTTC. It is translated as CASLSPGSYEQYF. The full variable domain, with the rest looked up from reference TRBV2 and TRBJ2-7, is EPEVTQTPSHQVTQMGQEVILRCVPISNHLYFYWYRQILGQKVEFLVSFYNNEISEKSEIFDDQFSVERPDGSNFTLKIRSTKLEDSAMYFCASLSPGSYEQYFGPGTRLTVT.

V gene TRBV5-4 combines with J gene TRBJ2-2, with D unresolved. The V end was cut by 1 base, the J end by 0 bases, with 10 bases between. This CDR3 is 16 amino acids long. Germline V lookup: CDR1 SGHNT, CDR2 YYREEE (reference sequence). The CDR3: CASSLRGIPNTGELFF. The CDR3 DNA reads as TGTGCCAGCAGCTTGCGAGGTATTCCGAACACCGGGGAGCTGTTTTTT. The full variable domain, with the rest looked up from reference TRBV5-4 and TRBJ2-2, is ETGVTQSPTHLIKTRGQQVTLRCSSQSGHNTVSWYQQALGQGPQFIFQYYREEENGRGNFPPRFSGLQFPNYSSELNVNALELDDSALYLCASSLRGIPNTGELFFGEGSRLTVL.

This chain connects TRBV29-1 to TRBJ2-7, with 8 bases that match TRBD1. This CDR3 has 14 residues. With 4 bases clipped from V and 3 bases from J, the junction kept 8 bases outside the gene matches. Germline assignment: CDR1 SQVTM and CDR2 ANQGSEA. DNA for the CDR3: TGCAGCGTTGTAGGAACAGGGGGTCACTACGAGCAGTACTTC. Residues: CSVVGTGGHYEQYF.

Only a few counts were recorded for this clone. The V and J genes are TRBV2 and TRBJ1-4; TRBD1 might be the D (6 bases). Deletions cut 6 bases from V and 5 bases from J, with 13 bases between. Germline CDR1 reads SNHLY; CDR2 reads FYNNEI. The CDR3 runs to 14 residues. DNA for the CDR3: TGTGCCAGCAGGACCGCAGGGGTAAATGAAAAACTGTTTTTT. This codes for CASRTAGVNEKLFF.

This chain links TRBV6-1 with TRBJ2-1; TRBD2 matches at 13 bases. Germline V gene data show CDR1 as MNHNS and CDR2 as SASEGT. V lost 4 bases, J lost 8 bases, and 2 bases stayed unmatched. The CDR3 is made up of 14 amino acids. The CDR3 coding sequence is TGTGCCAGCAGTGGACTAGCGGGGGGACATGAGCAGTTCTTC. Protein product: CASSGLAGGHEQFF.

The gene calls are TRBV5-4 and TRBJ2-5, with TRBD2 matching 9 bases. Germline values: CDR1 SGHNT, CDR2 YYREEE (reference sequence). J was trimmed by 5 bases and V by 2 bases; bases with no gene match: 4. The CDR3 has 14 residues. CDR3 loop: CASSFSGSGETQYF. The DNA for the CDR3 is TGTGCCAGCAGCTTTAGCGGGAGTGGGGAGACCCAGTACTTC.

This chain joins TRBV5-4 and TRBJ2-7; D not resolved. The CDR3 covers 14 residues. The V end lost 3 bases, the J end lost 2 bases, and 12 bases lay between the germline ends. CDR1 is SGHNT and CDR2 is YYREEE in the germline V gene (reference sequence). The CDR3 coding sequence is TGTGCCAGCAGCTCCGACTTGACGCCCTACGAGCAGTACTTC. Translation: CASSSDLTPYEQYF.

The chain joins TRBV5-6 to TRBJ1-4, with 10 bases fitting TRBD1. The CDR3 consists of 14 residues. V shed 4 bases and J 8 bases; nucleotides not matched to a gene: 5. Germline CDR1 and CDR2: SGHDT and YYEEEE. CDR3 loop: CASSSGTGDEKLFF. In DNA form, the CDR3 reads TGTGCCAGCAGCAGCGGGACAGGGGACGAAAAACTGTTTTTT.

The chain joins TRBV7-2 to TRBJ1-2, with D maybe TRBD1 (5 bases). The CDR3 covers 17 residues. The V end was cut by 4 bases, the J end by 8 bases, with 26 bases between. Germline V lookup: CDR1 SGHTA, CDR2 FQGNSA. CDR3 loop: CASSWTGTTPFFVGYTF. In DNA form, the CDR3 reads TGTGCCAGCAGCTGGACCGGGACTACCCCTTTTTTTGTCGGCTACACCTTC. The full variable domain, in which reference TRBV7-2 and TRBJ1-2 provide the parts outside the CDR3, is GAGVSQSPSNKVTEKGKDVELRCDPISGHTALYWYRQSLGQGLEFLIYFQGNSAPDKSGLPSDRFSAERTGGSVSTLTIQRTQQEDSAVYLCASSWTGTTPFFVGYTFGSGTRLTVV.

The CDR3 loop is CATSAGDLYNEQFF. CDR3 DNA sequence: TGTGCCACCTCAGCGGGGGACCTGTACAATGAGCAGTTCTTC. This chain joins TRBV10-3 and TRBJ2-1; 8 bases are shared with TRBD2. The CDR3 loop spans 14 amino acids. V lost 10 bases to trimming and J lost 4 bases; unmatched junction nucleotides: 9. Germline V CDR1 and CDR2: ENHRY, SYGVKD.

In this sample, this clone turned up many times. The CDR3 DNA follows: TGTGCCAGCAGTGAAGGCCGACTAGCGGAAGAGACCCAGTACTTC. Translating gives CASSEGRLAEETQYF. The chain employs TRBV2 and TRBJ2-5, with TRBD2 matching over 9 bases. Looked up from germline, CDR1 is SNHLY and CDR2 is FYNNEI. V was clipped by 1 base and J by 3 bases; unmatched bases: 3. CDR3 length equals 15 residues.

The chain has TRBV7-8 and TRBJ1-5; D not certain. CDR3 length equals 15 residues. Trimming left V 1 base short and J 6 bases short, with 13 bases between. Per the germline V gene, CDR1 is SGHVS and CDR2 is FQNEAQ. The CDR3 region is CASSLDLAGGQPQHF. CDR3 in DNA: TGTGCCAGCAGCTTAGATTTGGCAGGTGGTCAGCCCCAGCATTTT. The whole variable domain, filled in from reference TRBV7-8 and TRBJ1-5, reads GAGVSQSPRYKVAKRGQDVALRCDPISGHVSLFWYQQALGQGPEFLTYFQNEAQLDKSGLPSDRFFAERPEGSVSTLKIQRTQQEDSAVYLCASSLDLAGGQPQHFGDGTRLSIL.

This chain connects TRBV10-3 to TRBJ2-2; D not certain. This CDR3 has 16 amino acids. CDR1 is ENHRY, CDR2 SYGVKD, per germline. Between the trimmed V and J ends, which lost 4 bases and 4 bases, there was a span of 16 bases. As DNA, the CDR3 is TGTGCCATCAGTGTGGCCGAACTAAGAGTCACCGGGGAGCTGTTTTTT. It is translated as CAISVAELRVTGELFF.

This rearrangement joins TRBV5-6 to TRBJ2-2; 7 nucleotides agree with TRBD1. The CDR3 is 15 residues long. Germline V gives CDR1 SGHDT, CDR2 YYEEEE. After removal of 3 bases from V and 0 bases from J, the junction contained 2 bases not matched to a gene. The CDR3 nucleotides read TGTGCCAGCAGCTCGGGACAGCCGAACACCGGGGAGCTGTTTTTT. This translates into CASSSGQPNTGELFF. Combining the CDR3 with reference TRBV5-6 and TRBJ2-2 gives the whole variable domain DAGVTQSPTHLIKTRGQQVTLRCSPKSGHDTVSWYQQALGQGPQFIFQYYEEEERQRGNFPDRFSGHQFPNYSSELNVNALLLGDSALYLCASSSGQPNTGELFFGEGSRLTVL.

As DNA, the CDR3 is TGCGCCAGCAGCCAAGAGGTCGGACAATGGAATGAGCAGTTCTTC. Translating it yields CASSQEVGQWNEQFF. The V and J genes are TRBV4-1 and TRBJ2-1; D might be TRBD1 (5 bases). Trimming shortened V by 0 bases and J by 7 bases, and 13 bases separated the two germline ends. CDR1 is MGHRA, CDR2 YSYEKL, per germline. The CDR3 covers 15 residues.